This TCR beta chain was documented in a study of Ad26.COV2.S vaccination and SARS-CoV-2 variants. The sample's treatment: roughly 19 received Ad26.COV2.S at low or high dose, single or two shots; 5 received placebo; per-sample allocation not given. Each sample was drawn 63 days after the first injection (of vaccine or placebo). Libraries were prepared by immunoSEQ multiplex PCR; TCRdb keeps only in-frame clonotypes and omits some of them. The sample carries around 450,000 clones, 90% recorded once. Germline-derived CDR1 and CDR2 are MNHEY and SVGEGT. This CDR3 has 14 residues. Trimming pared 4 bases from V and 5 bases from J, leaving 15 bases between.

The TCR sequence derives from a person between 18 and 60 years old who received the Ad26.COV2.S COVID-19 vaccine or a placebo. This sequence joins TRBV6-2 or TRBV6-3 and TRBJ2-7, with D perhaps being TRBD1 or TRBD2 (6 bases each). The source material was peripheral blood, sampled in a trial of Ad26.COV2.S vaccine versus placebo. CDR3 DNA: TGTGCCAGCAGTTCGATAGGAGGGGGGCACGAGCAGTACTTC. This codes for CASSSIGGGHEQYF.